This TCR beta chain was sequenced in a study of OX40 agonist ivuxolimab in advanced cancers. Study-level background: Ivuxolimab, which targeted the costimulatory receptor OX40 (CD134), was an agonistic, fully human IgG2 monoclonal antibody. Intravenous ivuxolimab was administered to patients every 2 weeks at six dose levels: 0.01, 0.1, 0.3, 1.5, 3 and 10 mg/kg. A male proportion of approximately 83% and a mean age of approximately 58 years, ranging from roughly 23 to 90, were recorded for the dose-escalation cohort. Patients were allowed to have had prior anti-PD-1, anti-PD-L1 or anti-CTLA-4 therapy, and approximately 43% of the dose-escalation patients had previously received checkpoint inhibitors. Partial responses occurred in three dose-escalation patients: two with cutaneous melanoma and one with hepatocellular carcinoma. Of the 50 to 55 patients in dose escalation, approximately 20 had hepatocellular carcinoma, around 15 had melanoma, 9 had renal cell carcinoma and 9 had head and neck cancer. The paper reports the monotherapy dose-escalation portion (N = 52 patients) of the phase I ivuxolimab trial. The point of sequencing TCRbeta in the periphery was to test whether ivuxolimab changed TCR sequence diversity and drove clonal T-cell expansion. What the research found in general, with its limitations: At doses of 0.1 to 3.0 mg/kg, clonal expansion of both CD4+ and CD8+ blood T cells was observed from baseline to week 6. Low levels of normalized T-cell clonal expansion were also seen in some patients who did not respond. After ivuxolimab, CD8+ T cells had more expanded clones than CD4+ T cells on average. In the 0.1-3.0 mg/kg groups, partial responders were among the patients with the lowest normalized peripheral clonal expansion, particularly in CD8+ T cells. Which antigens the clonally expanded peripheral T cells were specific for was not determined.

The CDR3, cysteine through phenylalanine, is 14 amino acids long. Solely the CDR3 DNA is kept, with 42 bases framed from the first base. The germline V gene provides CDR1 SGHVS and CDR2 FNYEAQ. The germline ends are 14 bases apart after V is trimmed by 2 bases and J by 7 bases. The trial excluded patients who had a history of autoimmune disease or who were on systemic immunosuppression. In every dose cohort, peripheral blood was drawn for TCR sequencing at baseline, cycle 4 day 1, and cycle 7 day 1. Samples were obtained from an open-label, multicenter, first-in-human phase I dose-escalation trial of ivuxolimab. Adults with locally advanced or metastatic head and neck squamous cell, hepatocellular, melanoma or renal cell carcinoma were enrolled in the trial. Before TCR sequencing, CD4+ T cells and CD8+ T cells from peripheral blood were sorted into separate populations. On this clone: There is no known antigen for this receptor. No base quality values were provided; no much bigger clone lies one nucleotide off.

Genomic DNA was extracted from sorted cells for sequencing of the TCRbeta CDR3 region. The immunoSEQ Assay was used to sequence the TCRbeta CDR3 regions. As stored in TCRdb, this immuneACCESS dataset retains in-frame rearrangements with V and J assigned. A fraction of the clones does not appear; measured against another copy, unresolved V genes explain less than half of the discrepancy, and the remainder lacks a known reason. Within this sample are roughly 64,000 clones, with roughly 80% of them counted one time only. Around 5% of the sample lies in the top ten. The chain is assembled from TRBV7-6 and TRBJ1-2, with the D gene not confidently named. This specimen was CD4+ or CD8+ T cells sorted from blood, taken in a trial of the OX40 agonist ivuxolimab. The TCR comes from an adult with an advanced solid tumor such as melanoma, head and neck, liver or kidney cancer. The CDR3 region: CASSLTLSRSGYTF. At the DNA level, the sequence is TGTGCCAGCAGCTTAACACTGAGTCGGAGTGGCTACACCTTC.